This T cell receptor (beta chain) was obtained from a study of CD8 T cells in Susac syndrome. This clonotype was observed once. V lost 1 base and J lost 4, with 10 bases in between. Germline V gives CDR1 DFQATT, CDR2 SNEGSKA (reference sequence). CDR3 length: 14 residues. Reverse transcription used roughly 0.5 to 1 ug RNA and random hexamers. TCRdb reprocessed the immunoSEQ multiplex PCR reads via MiXCR and lists one record per CDR3 protein. The data show hundreds of thousands of distinct CDR3 sequences, approximately 85% seen once. The rearrangement uses TRBV20-1 and TRBJ1-4; D unclear. The receptor was isolated from a human donor with multiple sclerosis. The sequenced sample consisted of CD8+ T cells from PBMCs. Here the CDR3 reads CSARVGRVNEKLFF. The CDR3 region has the DNA TGCAGTGCTAGAGTTGGGAGGGTTAATGAAAAACTGTTTTTT.